Listed here is a single T cell receptor beta chain. What it binds is not known. This specimen comes from a study of identical twins. Study-wide findings and caveats: The more abundant beta clonotypes in cord blood had fewer insertions, and memory repertoires did not show this. Conclusions rested on cross-sectional statistics rather than following the same donors. Out-of-frame alpha sequences common to twins exhibited an excess of low generation probability.

Carrying unique molecular identifiers, the cDNA also gained a universal primer site through template switching. TCRdb independently ran MiXCR on the 5' RACE reads; one entry per CDR3 protein. There are some 1,600,000 distinct CDR3 sequences in the sample; roughly 35% occur only once, and about 0.27% lies in the top ten. Between the trimmed V and J ends, which lost 6 bases and 4 bases, there was a span of 15 bases. The V gene's germline CDR1 is DFQATT and CDR2 SNEGSKA (reference sequence). The CDR3 spans 14 residues. What was sequenced was cord blood. The V and J genes are TRBV20-1 and TRBJ1-4; D not resolved. The sequence derives from a newborn girl in good health. CDR3 sequence: CSAESGPVNEKLFF. For the CDR3, the DNA is TGCAGTGCGGAGAGTGGACCGGTTAATGAAAAACTGTTTTTT.